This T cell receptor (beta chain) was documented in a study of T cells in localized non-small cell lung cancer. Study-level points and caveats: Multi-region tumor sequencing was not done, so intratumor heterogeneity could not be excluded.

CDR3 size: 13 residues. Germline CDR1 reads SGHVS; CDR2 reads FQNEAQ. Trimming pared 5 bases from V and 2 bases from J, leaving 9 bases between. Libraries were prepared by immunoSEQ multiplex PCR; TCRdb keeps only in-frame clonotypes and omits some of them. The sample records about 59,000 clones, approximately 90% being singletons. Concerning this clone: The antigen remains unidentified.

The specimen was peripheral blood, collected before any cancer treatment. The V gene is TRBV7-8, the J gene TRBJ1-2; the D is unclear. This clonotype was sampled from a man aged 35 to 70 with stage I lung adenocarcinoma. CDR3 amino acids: CASSPDGNYGYTF. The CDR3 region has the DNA TGTGCCAGCAGCCCTGACGGAAACTATGGCTACACCTTC.